This TCR beta chain was recorded in a study of T cells after somatic rescue of genetic block. CDR3 size: 13 residues. The germline V and J ends were trimmed by 5 bases and 2 bases, with 8 bases remaining between them. Per germline, CDR1 MNHEY and CDR2 SMNVEV (reference sequence). Method: immunoSEQ multiplex PCR; TCRdb's copy keeps in-frame clones and lacks some. The sample has 70,000 or so clones; approximately 90% are singletons. The TCR was taken from a man between 40 and 49 years old. The sequenced material came from peripheral blood mononuclear cells (PBMCs). The rearrangement joins TRBV27 to TRBJ2-3; weak D call: TRBD2 (5 bases). Here the CDR3 DNA reads TGTGCCAGCAGTCGGGGATACACAGATACGCAGTATTTT. Encoded protein: CASSRGYTDTQYF.